This is a list of T cell receptor beta chains from one sample in a study of T-cell reconstitution after alpha-beta-depleted transplantation in children. TCRdb called the PCR reads again in MiXCR, with one record for every CDR3 protein. There are 200,000 to 250,000 distinct CDR3 sequences in the sample; less than 9% occur only once, and approximately 6.3% lies in the top ten. This specimen consisted of PBMCs, mostly from graft donor cells, obtained 180 days after TCRalphabeta/CD19-depleted stem cell transplant. These receptors all stem from a male patient aged 5 to 17 who had a stem cell transplant for acute lymphoblastic leukemia, so the T cells may come from the graft donor. Both conserved end residues are part of each CDR3. Fields, in order: clone size, V gene, D gene, J gene, CDR3 DNA, CDR3 protein. A D gene is named only where the DNA matches it firmly. The size of a clone is reported for some rows only, either as once, few or many, or as a class for expanded clones.

many	TRBV4-3	.	TRBJ1-5	TGCGCCAGCAGCCAAGGGTGGGATGTGAGCAATCAGCCCCAGCATTTT	CASSQGWDVSNQPQHF
.	TRBV28	.	TRBJ1-1	TGTGCCAGCACCAAAGGGGGGGGGAACACTGAAGCTTTCTTT	CASTKGGGNTEAFF
many	TRBV2	.	TRBJ2-1	TGTGCCACCTCCCTACGCCGGGACAGAGGACTAGCAGAGAGCTCCTACAATGAGCAGTTCTTC	CATSLRRDRGLAESSYNEQFF
many	TRBV5-6	.	TRBJ2-1	TGTGCCAGCAGCTTGTGGGTTTCCAGCTCCTACAATGAGCAGTTCTTC	CASSLWVSSSYNEQFF
many	TRBV12-3/TRBV12-4	TRBD1	TRBJ2-1	TGTGCCAGCAGTTTAAGACAGGGGTGGCACAATGAGCAGTTCTTC	CASSLRQGWHNEQFF
many	TRBV20-1	.	TRBJ1-3	TGCAGTGCTGGCCGGACTGATCCAGGAAACACCATATATTTT	CSAGRTDPGNTIYF
many	TRBV7-2	.	TRBJ1-5	TGTGCCAGCAGCTCGCAAGGGGTAGGGAATCAGCCCCAGCATTTT	CASSSQGVGNQPQHF
many	TRBV29-1	.	TRBJ1-2	TGCAGCGTTGTATCGGGCTATGGCTACACCTTC	CSVVSGYGYTF
many	TRBV28	.	TRBJ2-7	TGTGCCAGCAGTACCTACAACGAGCAGTACTTC	CASSTYNEQYF
.	TRBV7-9	TRBD1	TRBJ1-2	TGTGCCAGCAGCTTAGCGGGACAGGTTGGCTACACCTTC	CASSLAGQVGYTF
.	TRBV7-2	.	TRBJ2-3	TGTGCCAGCAGCTTGCACGGAGTCTTAAGCACAGATACGCAGTATTTT	CASSLHGVLSTDTQYF
many	TRBV29-1	.	TRBJ2-2	TGCAGCGTTGTTGCGGGGCAGCGAGGCACCGGGGAGCTGTTTTTT	CSVVAGQRGTGELFF
many	TRBV10-3	TRBD1	TRBJ2-5	TGTGCCATCAGTCCGTCTGGGGACAGAGCTGTAACCCAGTACTTC	CAISPSGDRAVTQYF
many	TRBV5-5	.	TRBJ2-3	TGTGCCAGCAGCTTGGAAGGATGGGGCACAGATACGCAGTATTTT	CASSLEGWGTDTQYF
many	TRBV12-3/TRBV12-4	TRBD1	TRBJ1-1	TGTGCCAGCAGTTTTGAGACAGGGGCATCCACTGAAGCTTTCTTT	CASSFETGASTEAFF
.	TRBV5-1	.	TRBJ2-1	TGCGCCAGCGGCCTGGAGGGGGCGGATGAGCAGTTCTTC	CASGLEGADEQFF
many	TRBV5-1	.	TRBJ2-7	TGCGCCAGCAGTGCGATTCAAAGCTCCTACGAGCAGTACTTC	CASSAIQSSYEQYF
many	TRBV5-1	.	TRBJ1-5	TGCGCCAGCAGCTTGGTCCCCCGGGGGCCGAGCAATCAGCCCCAGCATTTT	CASSLVPRGPSNQPQHF
many	TRBV6-2/TRBV6-3	TRBD1	TRBJ1-2	TGTGCCAGCAGTTACGACAGGGGCTATGGCTACACCTTC	CASSYDRGYGYTF
many	TRBV6-2/TRBV6-3	.	TRBJ2-3	TGTGCCAGCAGCCACGGACAGGAGGGGCACACAGATACGCAGTATTTT	CASSHGQEGHTDTQYF
many	TRBV6-2/TRBV6-3	TRBD1	TRBJ1-1	TGTGCCAGCAGTTATGGGGCTTTGGGACAGTCGAACACTGAAGCTTTCTTT	CASSYGALGQSNTEAFF
many	TRBV2	.	TRBJ1-2	TGTGCCAGCTTGAGAATGAGGCGATTTAACTATGGCTACACCTTC	CASLRMRRFNYGYTF
many	TRBV12-3/TRBV12-4	TRBD1	TRBJ1-2	TGTGCCAGCAGTCAGGACAGGGCTGCCTATGGCTACACCTTC	CASSQDRAAYGYTF